This T cell receptor (beta chain) was captured in a study of CD8 T cells in Susac syndrome. The authors reverse transcribed roughly 0.5 to 1 ug RNA with random hexamers. TCRdb passed the immunoSEQ multiplex PCR reads through MiXCR, listing each CDR3 protein once. The data show some 190,000 distinct CDR3 sequences, roughly 94% seen once. V gave up 1 base and J gave up 2 bases, with 12 bases separating them. This CDR3 has 15 residues. CDR1 is LNHNV, CDR2 YYDKDF, per germline (reference sequence). Sequencing input: CD4+ T cells from PBMCs. The receptor was isolated from a human donor in good health. The chain couples TRBV15 to TRBJ2-7; D not certain. For the CDR3, the DNA is TGTGCCACCAGCAGAGTACAAGATGGGACCTACGAGCAGTACTTC. Translating it yields CATSRVQDGTYEQYF.